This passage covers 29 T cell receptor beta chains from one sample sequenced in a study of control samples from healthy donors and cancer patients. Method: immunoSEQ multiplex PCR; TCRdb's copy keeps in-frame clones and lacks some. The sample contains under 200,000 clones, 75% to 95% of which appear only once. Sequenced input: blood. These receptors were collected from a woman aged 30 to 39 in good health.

DNA for the CDR3: TGTGCCAGCAGCCCGGACAGGGGGCGAACTGAAGCTTTCTTT. It is translated as CASSPDRGRTEAFF. V usage is TRBV7-9 and J usage is TRBJ1-1, with TRBD1 matching over 11 bases. The CDR3 has 14 residues. J was trimmed by 5 bases and V by 5 bases; bases with no gene match: 4. The germline gives CDR1 SEHNR, CDR2 FQNEAQ (reference sequence). Using reference TRBV7-9 and TRBJ1-1 for the parts outside the CDR3, the full variable domain is DTGVSQNPRHKITKRGQNVTFRCDPISEHNRLYWYRQTLGQGPEFLTYFQNEAQLEKSRLLSDRFSAERPKGSFSTLEIQRTEQGDSAMYLCASSPDRGRTEAFFGQGTRLTVV.

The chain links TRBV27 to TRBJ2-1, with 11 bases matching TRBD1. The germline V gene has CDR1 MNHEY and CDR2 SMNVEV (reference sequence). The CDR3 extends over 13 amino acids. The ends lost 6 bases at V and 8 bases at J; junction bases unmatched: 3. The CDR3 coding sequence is TGTGCCAGCAGCCGGACAGGGGGCCATGAGCAGTTCTTC. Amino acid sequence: CASSRTGGHEQFF.

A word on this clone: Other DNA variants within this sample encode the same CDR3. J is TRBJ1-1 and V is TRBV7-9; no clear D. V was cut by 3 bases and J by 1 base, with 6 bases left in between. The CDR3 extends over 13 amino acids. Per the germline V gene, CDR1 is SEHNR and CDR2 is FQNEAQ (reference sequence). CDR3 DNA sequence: TGTGCCAGCAGCTTCAAGGGGAACACTGAAGCTTTCTTT. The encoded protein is CASSFKGNTEAFF. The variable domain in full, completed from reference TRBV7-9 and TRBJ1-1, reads DTGVSQNPRHKITKRGQNVTFRCDPISEHNRLYWYRQTLGQGPEFLTYFQNEAQLEKSRLLSDRFSAERPKGSFSTLEIQRTEQGDSAMYLCASSFKGNTEAFFGQGTRLTVV.

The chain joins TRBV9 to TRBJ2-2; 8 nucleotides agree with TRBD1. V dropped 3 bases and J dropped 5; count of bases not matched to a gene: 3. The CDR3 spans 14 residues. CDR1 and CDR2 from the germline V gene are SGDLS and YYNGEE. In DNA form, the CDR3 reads TGTGCCAGCAGCGGATGGACAGGGACCGGGGAGCTGTTTTTT. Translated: CASSGWTGTGELFF.

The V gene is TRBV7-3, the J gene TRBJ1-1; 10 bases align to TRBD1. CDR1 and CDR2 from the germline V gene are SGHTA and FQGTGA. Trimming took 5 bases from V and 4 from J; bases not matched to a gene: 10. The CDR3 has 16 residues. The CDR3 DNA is TGTGCCAGCAGCCCAATCCCCGGGACAGGGGTCACTGAAGCTTTCTTT. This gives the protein CASSPIPGTGVTEAFF.

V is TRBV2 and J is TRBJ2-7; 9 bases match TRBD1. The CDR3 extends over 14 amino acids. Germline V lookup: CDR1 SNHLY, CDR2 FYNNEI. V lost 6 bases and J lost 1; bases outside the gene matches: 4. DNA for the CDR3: TGTGCCAGCAGACCCGGGACAGGGTCCTACGAGCAGTACTTC. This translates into CASRPGTGSYEQYF.

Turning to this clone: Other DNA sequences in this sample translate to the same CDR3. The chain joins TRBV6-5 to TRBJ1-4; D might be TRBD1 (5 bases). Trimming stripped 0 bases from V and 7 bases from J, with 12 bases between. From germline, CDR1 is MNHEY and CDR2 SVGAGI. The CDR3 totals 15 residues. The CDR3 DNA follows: TGTGCCAGCAGTTACTCGGGTACCGGGGGTGAAAAACTGTTTTTT. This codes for CASSYSGTGGEKLFF.

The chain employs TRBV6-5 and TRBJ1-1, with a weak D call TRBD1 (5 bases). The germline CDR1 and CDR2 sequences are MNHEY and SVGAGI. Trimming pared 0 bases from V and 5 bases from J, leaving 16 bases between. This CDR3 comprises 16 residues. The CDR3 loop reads CASSYSKLWGGTEAFF. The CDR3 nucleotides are TGTGCCAGCAGTTACTCGAAGCTATGGGGGGGGACTGAAGCTTTCTTT.

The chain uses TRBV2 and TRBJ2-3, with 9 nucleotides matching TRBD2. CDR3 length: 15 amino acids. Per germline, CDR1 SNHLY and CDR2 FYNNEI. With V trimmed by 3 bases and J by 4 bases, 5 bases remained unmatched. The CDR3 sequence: CASSEGAGGADTQYF. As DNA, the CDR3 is TGTGCCAGCAGTGAGGGAGCGGGAGGCGCAGATACGCAGTATTTT.

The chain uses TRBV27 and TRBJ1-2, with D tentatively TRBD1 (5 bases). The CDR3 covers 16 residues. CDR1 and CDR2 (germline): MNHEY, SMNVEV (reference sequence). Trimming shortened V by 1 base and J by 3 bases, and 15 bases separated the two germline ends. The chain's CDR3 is CASSLLGPGKDYGYTF. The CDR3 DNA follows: TGTGCCAGCAGTTTATTGGGGCCAGGGAAGGACTATGGCTACACCTTC.

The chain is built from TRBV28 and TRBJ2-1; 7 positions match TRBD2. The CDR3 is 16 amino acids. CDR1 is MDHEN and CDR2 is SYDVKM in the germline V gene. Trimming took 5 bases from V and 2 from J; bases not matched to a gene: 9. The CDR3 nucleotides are TGTGCCAGCAGTCCAGTCGGGGGAGGGGCCTACAATGAGCAGTTCTTC. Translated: CASSPVGGGAYNEQFF.

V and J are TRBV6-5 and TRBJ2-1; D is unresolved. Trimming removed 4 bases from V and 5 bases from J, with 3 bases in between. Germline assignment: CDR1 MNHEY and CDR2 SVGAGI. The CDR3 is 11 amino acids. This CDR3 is CASSSDNEQFF. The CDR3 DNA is TGTGCCAGCAGTTCAGACAATGAGCAGTTCTTC.

The CDR3 region has the DNA TGTGCCAGCAGTAAACTAGCGGGGGGCACAGATACGCAGTATTTT. As protein: CASSKLAGGTDTQYF. The J gene is TRBJ2-3, the V gene TRBV6-6, with 11 bases identical to TRBD2. Germline V gene sequence: CDR1 MNHNY, CDR2 SVGAGI (reference sequence). The CDR3 runs to 15 residues. The V segment lost 5 bases and the J segment 1 base; nucleotides outside the gene matches: 2.

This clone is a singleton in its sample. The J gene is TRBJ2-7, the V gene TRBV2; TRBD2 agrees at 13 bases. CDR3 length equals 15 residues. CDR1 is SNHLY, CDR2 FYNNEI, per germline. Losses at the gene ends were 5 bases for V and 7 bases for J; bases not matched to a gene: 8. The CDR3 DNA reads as TGTGCCAGCAGTCCACCGGGACTAGCGGGAAAAGAGCAGTACTTC. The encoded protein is CASSPPGLAGKEQYF.

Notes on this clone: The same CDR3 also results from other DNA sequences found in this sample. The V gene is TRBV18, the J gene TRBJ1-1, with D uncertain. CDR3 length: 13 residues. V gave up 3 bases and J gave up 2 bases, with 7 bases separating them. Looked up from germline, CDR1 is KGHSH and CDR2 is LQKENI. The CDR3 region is CASSPTGNTEAFF. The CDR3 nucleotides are TGTGCCAGCTCACCGACGGGTAACACTGAAGCTTTCTTT.

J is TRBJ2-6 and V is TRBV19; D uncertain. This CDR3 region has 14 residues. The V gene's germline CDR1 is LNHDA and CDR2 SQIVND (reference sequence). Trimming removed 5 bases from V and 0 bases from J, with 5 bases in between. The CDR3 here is CASSDLSGANVLTF. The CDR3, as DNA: TGTGCCAGTAGTGACCTCTCTGGGGCCAACGTCCTGACTTTC.

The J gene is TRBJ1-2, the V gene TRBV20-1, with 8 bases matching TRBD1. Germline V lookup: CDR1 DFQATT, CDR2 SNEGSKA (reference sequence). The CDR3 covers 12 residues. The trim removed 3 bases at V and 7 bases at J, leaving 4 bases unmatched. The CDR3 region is CSASGQGRGYTF. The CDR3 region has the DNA TGCAGTGCTAGTGGACAGGGACGTGGCTACACCTTC.

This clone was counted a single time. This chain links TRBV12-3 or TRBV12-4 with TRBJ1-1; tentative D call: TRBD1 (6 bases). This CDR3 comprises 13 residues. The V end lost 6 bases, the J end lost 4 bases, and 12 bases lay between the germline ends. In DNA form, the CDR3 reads TGTGCCAGCAGAACCACAGGGTCCACTGAAGCTTTCTTT. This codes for CASRTTGSTEAFF.

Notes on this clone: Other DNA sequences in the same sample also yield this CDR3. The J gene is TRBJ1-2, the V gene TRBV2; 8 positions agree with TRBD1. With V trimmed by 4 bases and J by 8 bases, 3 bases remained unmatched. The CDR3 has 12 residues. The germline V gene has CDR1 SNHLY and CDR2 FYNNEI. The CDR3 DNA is TGTGCCAGCAGTGGAACAGGGGGAGGCTACACCTTC. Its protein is CASSGTGGGYTF.

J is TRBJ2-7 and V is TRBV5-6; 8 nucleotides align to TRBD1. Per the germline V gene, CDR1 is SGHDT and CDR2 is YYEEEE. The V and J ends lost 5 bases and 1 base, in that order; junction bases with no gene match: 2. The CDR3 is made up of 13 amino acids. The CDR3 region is CASRRTGSYEQYF. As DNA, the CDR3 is TGTGCCAGCAGAAGGACAGGGTCCTACGAGCAGTACTTC.

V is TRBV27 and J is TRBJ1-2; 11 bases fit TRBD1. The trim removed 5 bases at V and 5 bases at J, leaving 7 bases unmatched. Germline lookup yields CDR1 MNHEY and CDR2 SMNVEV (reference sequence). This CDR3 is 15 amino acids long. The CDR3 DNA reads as TGTGCCAGCAGTCGCCGGGACAGGGGGGTTTATGGCTACACCTTC. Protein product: CASSRRDRGVYGYTF.

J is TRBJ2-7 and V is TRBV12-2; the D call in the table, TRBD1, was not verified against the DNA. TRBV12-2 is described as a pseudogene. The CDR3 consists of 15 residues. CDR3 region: CASRLQGKVGYEQYF. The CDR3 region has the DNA TGTGCAAGTCGCTTACAGGGTAAAGTGGGCTACGAGCAGTACTTC.

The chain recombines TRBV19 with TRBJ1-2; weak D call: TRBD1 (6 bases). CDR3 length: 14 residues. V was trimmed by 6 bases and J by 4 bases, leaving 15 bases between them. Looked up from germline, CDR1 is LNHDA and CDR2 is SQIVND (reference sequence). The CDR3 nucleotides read TGTGCCAGTAGACCGACAGGCGGCGGCTATGGCTACACCTTC. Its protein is CASRPTGGGYGYTF. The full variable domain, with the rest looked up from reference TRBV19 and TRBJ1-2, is DGGITQSPKYLFRKEGQNVTLSCEQNLNHDAMYWYRQDPGQGLRLIYYSQIVNDFQKGDIAEGYSVSREKKESFPLTVTSAQKNPTAFYLCASRPTGGGYGYTFGSGTRLTVV.

CDR3 loop: CASSLVQAEAFF. The CDR3 nucleotides are TGTGCCAGCAGCTTAGTACAGGCTGAAGCTTTCTTT. The chain is built from TRBV7-9 and TRBJ1-1; possible D gene TRBD1, 5 bases. Germline assignment: CDR1 SEHNR and CDR2 FQNEAQ (reference sequence). This CDR3 region has 12 residues. Trimming pared 1 base from V and 6 bases from J, leaving 6 bases between.

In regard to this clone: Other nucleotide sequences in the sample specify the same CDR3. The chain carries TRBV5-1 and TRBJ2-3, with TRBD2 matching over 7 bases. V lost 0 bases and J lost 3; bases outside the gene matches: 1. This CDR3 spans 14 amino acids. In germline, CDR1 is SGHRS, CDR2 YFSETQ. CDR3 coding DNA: TGCGCCAGCAGCTTGGGCGGGGGAACAGATACGCAGTATTTT. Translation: CASSLGGGTDTQYF.

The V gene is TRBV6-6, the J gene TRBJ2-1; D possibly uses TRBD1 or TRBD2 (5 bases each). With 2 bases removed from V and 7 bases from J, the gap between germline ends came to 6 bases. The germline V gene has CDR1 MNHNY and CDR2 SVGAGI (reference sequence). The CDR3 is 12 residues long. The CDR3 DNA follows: TGTGCCAGCAGTTACGGGGGAAATGAGCAGTTCTTC. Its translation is CASSYGGNEQFF.

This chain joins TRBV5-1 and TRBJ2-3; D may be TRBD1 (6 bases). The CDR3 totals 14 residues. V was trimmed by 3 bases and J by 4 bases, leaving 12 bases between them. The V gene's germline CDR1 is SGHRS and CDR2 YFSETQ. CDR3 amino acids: CASSYLGAADTQYF. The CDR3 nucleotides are TGCGCCAGCAGCTATCTGGGGGCGGCAGATACGCAGTATTTT.

The CDR3, as DNA: TGTGCCAGTAACCGGGGCGGGACTACCTACAATGAGCAGTTCTTC. It specifies CASNRGGTTYNEQFF. The V gene is TRBV19, the J gene TRBJ2-1, with TRBD2 matching 7 bases. Unmatched junction bases numbered 8, after V lost 7 bases and J lost 2 bases. This CDR3 spans 15 amino acids. Germline CDR1 reads LNHDA; CDR2 reads SQIVND (reference sequence).

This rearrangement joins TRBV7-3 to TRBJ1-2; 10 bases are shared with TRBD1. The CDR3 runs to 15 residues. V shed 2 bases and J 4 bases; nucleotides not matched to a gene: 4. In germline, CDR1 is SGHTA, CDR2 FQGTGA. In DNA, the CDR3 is TGTGCCAGCAGCTTATTAGGGGACAGGGGCTATGGCTACACCTTC. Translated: CASSLLGDRGYGYTF.